What follows are 4 T cell receptor beta chains derived from one specimen sequenced in a study of regulatory T cells in long-lasting Graves disease. TCR beta libraries were built with iRepertoire HTBI primers and Arm-PCR of CDR3 regions. TCRdb recomputed calls from the multiplex PCR reads with MiXCR, one row per CDR3 protein. The table lists about 310,000 distinct CDR3 sequences, under 25% of them singletons, with about 56% in the top ten. Sample time point: persistent/refractory GD, antithyroid drugs over 5 years with positive TRAb. From PBMCs, RNA was extracted and then used to make the TCR library. The source material was peripheral blood mononuclear cells (PBMCs), sampled when the disease was refractory, from a patient treated with antithyroid drugs. The receptors were gathered from a female donor with Graves disease.

The chain couples TRBV18 to TRBJ2-7; D is possibly TRBD1 (6 bases). The CDR3 contains 14 residues. V lost 3 bases and J lost 0, with 9 bases in between. Looked up from germline, CDR1 is KGHSH and CDR2 is LQKENI. Written as DNA, the CDR3 is TGTGCCAGCTCACCGGACAGTGCCTCCTACGAGCAGTACTTC. The encoded protein is CASSPDSASYEQYF.

The chain combines TRBV3-1 with TRBJ1-2; D gene unclear. The CDR3 is 15 residues long. Germline V gives CDR1 LGHDT, CDR2 YNNKEL (reference sequence). With 0 bases removed from V and 4 bases from J, the gap between germline ends came to 12 bases. The CDR3 nucleotides are TGTGCCAGCAGCCAAGACTTCGACACCTCCTATGGCTACACCTTC. Translation: CASSQDFDTSYGYTF.

About this clonotype itself: The junction differs from germline at one of its ends, possibly a read error. This chain connects TRBV7-2 to TRBJ2-1; no firm D call. The germline V gene encodes CDR1 SGHTA and CDR2 FQGNSA. The CDR3 has 14 amino acids. CDR3: CASRLGARYNEQFF. CDR3 in DNA: TGTGCCAGCAGATTAGGAGCGCGCTACAATGAGCAGTTCTTC. The full variable domain, completed using reference TRBV7-2 and TRBJ2-1, is GAGVSQSPSNKVTEKGKDVELRCDPISGHTALYWYRQSLGQGLEFLIYFQGNSAPDKSGLPSDRFSAERTGGSVSTLTIQRTQQEDSAVYLCASRLGARYNEQFFGPGTRLTVL.

This clonotype was detected many times. The chain carries TRBV3-1 and TRBJ2-4; D is uncertain. CDR3 size: 15 residues. Germline V CDR1 and CDR2: LGHDT, YNNKEL (reference sequence). Trimming removed 1 base at V and 0 bases at J, with 7 bases between. The CDR3, as DNA: TGTGCCAGCAGCCAAGGGATAGTAGCCAAAAACATTCAGTACTTC. This encodes CASSQGIVAKNIQYF.